Given below is one T cell receptor beta chain in context. Its antigen is unidentified. Trimming took off 1 base at V and 0 bases at J, with 7 bases between the two ends. The germline CDR1 and CDR2 sequences are MNHNS and SASEGT. This CDR3 is 14 amino acids long. Using immunoSEQ multiplex PCR, the repertoire was profiled, and TCRdb retains in-frame clones only, with some absent. The table includes approximately 140,000 clones, 94% detected once. The data stem from a study of T cell responses to AZD1222 COVID-19 vaccine. Whole-study findings and limits: Only a handful of AZD1222 recipients, several in all, had baseline seropositivity. White British ancestry dominated among donors, who included more females, and clonal diversity was possibly underestimated. Close to half of all spike-specific TCRs reportedly target regions of the variants that are unmutated. Spike-specific TCRs gained breadth and depth after people received two AZD1222 doses.

The receptor was derived from an adult in good health. The specimen was peripheral blood, collected on day 0 of AZD1222 vaccination. The rearrangement joins TRBV6-1 to TRBJ2-7, with D hard to call. The CDR3: CASSEGLLSYEQYV. CDR3 coding DNA: TGTGCCAGCAGTGAAGGGTTGCTCTCCTACGAGCAGTACGTC.